One and the same sample provided the 24 T cell receptor beta chains below, sequenced in a study of T cells in Graves' hyperthyroidism and ophthalmopathy. From RNA transcripts, TCR beta CDR3 regions were amplified. Carried out on the TCR CDR3, a first-round RT-PCR used the HTBI primer set. MiXCR was run by TCRdb on the multiplex PCR reads, yielding one entry per CDR3 protein. The sample records fewer than 650,000 distinct CDR3 sequences, approximately 15% being singletons. Sequencing was performed on blood. The receptors come from a woman aged 18-30 years with Graves' ophthalmopathy.

This clonotype was seen at least ten times. The chain combines TRBV2 with TRBJ1-1; the D is unclear. The CDR3 covers 14 residues. Germline V lookup: CDR1 SNHLY, CDR2 FYNNEI. V lost 6 bases and J lost 3, with 14 bases in between. The CDR3 nucleotides are TGTGCCAGCAGCGTGGGAAGAATGGACACTGAAGCTTTCTTT. Its translation: CASSVGRMDTEAFF.

The table lists this clonotype with many counts. The chain combines TRBV6-1 with TRBJ2-7; a possible D gene is TRBD2 (6 bases). The germline V and J ends were trimmed by 6 bases and 2 bases, with 14 bases remaining between them. This CDR3 has 14 amino acids. Germline V CDR1 and CDR2: MNHNS, SASEGT. CDR3 region: CASSTGLTPYEQYF. The CDR3, as DNA: TGTGCCAGCAGCACCGGACTAACACCCTACGAGCAGTACTTC.

This clonotype showed up many times. The chain employs TRBV28 and TRBJ1-6, with 7 bases that match TRBD1. Germline CDR1 reads MDHEN; CDR2 reads SYDVKM. The ends lost 6 bases at V and 9 bases at J; junction bases unmatched: 5. This CDR3 comprises 13 residues. The CDR3 DNA follows: TGTGCCAGCAGCCGAAGGGGGCTTTCACCCCTCCACTTT. Residues: CASSRRGLSPLHF.

This chain links TRBV27 with TRBJ2-7; D perhaps matches TRBD2 (6 bases). The length of the CDR3 is 14 residues. V lost 2 bases and J lost 2, with 10 bases in between. From germline, CDR1 is MNHEY and CDR2 SMNVEV (reference sequence). CDR3 bases: TGTGCCAGCAGTTTACGCGGGATGGCCTACGAGCAGTACTTC. Its protein product is CASSLRGMAYEQYF.

This chain uses TRBV5-1 with TRBJ2-1; TRBD1 might be the D (6 bases). The germline gives CDR1 SGHRS, CDR2 YFSETQ. The CDR3 runs to 14 residues. V was shortened by 2 bases and J by 7 bases, with 13 bases between the two germline ends. In DNA form, the CDR3 reads TGCGCCAGCAGCTTTGGACAGTCTTCGAATGAGCAGTTCTTC. It codes for CASSFGQSSNEQFF.

The chain carries TRBV5-1 and TRBJ1-1; 11 bases match TRBD1. Per germline, CDR1 SGHRS and CDR2 YFSETQ. The length of the CDR3 is 16 residues. J gave up 3 bases and V 4 bases, and 8 bases lay outside the gene matches. CDR3 bases: TGCGCCAGCAGCCCGGACAGGGGGCGAGGACACACTGAAGCTTTCTTT. Translating it yields CASSPDRGRGHTEAFF.

This chain links TRBV2 with TRBJ2-3, with D uncertain. Germline CDR1 reads SNHLY; CDR2 reads FYNNEI. V was shortened by 6 bases and J by 4 bases, with 11 bases between the two germline ends. The CDR3 covers 13 residues. In DNA, the CDR3 is TGTGCCAGCAGCCGAAATGTGCCAGATACGCAGTATTTT. This translates into CASSRNVPDTQYF.

This clonotype appeared a few times. CDR3: CASGLRLLGGPGGTEAFF. CDR3 bases: TGTGCTAGTGGTTTGCGCCTCCTGGGGGGGCCAGGAGGGACTGAAGCTTTCTTT. V and J are TRBV12-5 and TRBJ1-1; tentative D call: TRBD1 (6 bases). Germline loops: CDR1 LGHNT, CDR2 FRNRAP. The ends were cut back, 2 bases at V and 5 bases at J, with 24 bases in the middle. The CDR3 totals 18 residues.

This clonotype came up many times. The genes are TRBV9 and TRBJ2-7; TRBD2 matches 7 bases. Germline-derived CDR1 and CDR2 are SGDLS and YYNGEE. Trimming took 3 bases from V and 2 from J; bases not matched to a gene: 2. The CDR3 contains 13 residues. The CDR3 sequence: CASSAGTTYEQYF. CDR3 DNA sequence: TGTGCCAGCAGCGCCGGGACTACCTACGAGCAGTACTTC.

This clonotype was counted only a few times. The chain recombines TRBV5-1 with TRBJ1-2; TRBD1 matches 9 bases. The V segment lost 4 bases and the J segment 0 bases; nucleotides outside the gene matches: 10. This CDR3 region has 17 residues. Germline CDR1 and CDR2: SGHRS and YFSETQ. CDR3 amino acids: CASSHGQGRNTNYGYTF. CDR3 nucleotide sequence: TGCGCCAGCAGCCACGGACAGGGGCGAAATACTAACTATGGCTACACCTTC.

Note on this clonotype: A much larger clone lies a single base off, so this may be a read error. The chain employs TRBV9 and TRBJ1-1; D is unclear. V lost 0 bases, J lost 4 bases, and 7 bases lay in between. From germline, CDR1 is SGDLS and CDR2 YYNGEE. The CDR3 runs to 13 residues. The CDR3 loop reads CASSVDVSTEAFF. The CDR3 coding sequence is TGTGCCAGCAGCGTAGATGTGAGCACTGAAGCTTTCTTT.

This clonotype has ten or more counts. The V and J genes are TRBV13 and TRBJ2-7; the match to TRBD2 covers 7 bases. The germline V gene encodes CDR1 PRHDT and CDR2 FYEKMQ (reference sequence). The CDR3 is 14 amino acids. Trimming removed 5 bases from V and 0 bases from J; junction bases left unmatched: 4. CDR3 amino acids: CASSRGRPSYEQYF. The CDR3, as DNA: TGTGCCAGCAGCCGCGGGAGACCCTCCTACGAGCAGTACTTC.

This clonotype was detected only a few times. The V and J genes are TRBV6-1 and TRBJ1-5, with a tentative D call TRBD1 (5 bases). Germline CDR1 and CDR2: MNHNS and SASEGT. Trimming removed 3 bases at V and 8 bases at J, with 14 bases between. The CDR3 loop spans 14 amino acids. CDR3 region: CASSDWSGFEPQHF. The DNA for the CDR3 is TGTGCCAGCAGTGATTGGTCAGGGTTTGAGCCCCAGCATTTT.

This chain joins TRBV4-3 and TRBJ2-7; TRBD2 matches at 10 bases. Trimming cost V 1 base and J 5 bases; bases outside gene matches: 5. The CDR3 runs 15 residues. Germline V gene lookup returns CDR1 LGHNA and CDR2 YSLEER. The CDR3 sequence: CASSQGPSGSNEQYF. In DNA form, the CDR3 reads TGCGCCAGCAGCCAAGGGCCTAGCGGGAGTAACGAGCAGTACTTC.

The table lists this clonotype with many counts. The rearrangement joins TRBV20-1 to TRBJ2-7; 8 bases are a match to TRBD2. This CDR3 has 15 amino acids. Germline V CDR1 and CDR2: DFQATT, SNEGSKA (reference sequence). Trimming removed 5 bases from V and 0 bases from J; junction bases left unmatched: 9. The DNA of the CDR3 is TGCAGTGCTGCTCTGGCAGCGGGGGTCTCCTACGAGCAGTACTTC. It codes for CSAALAAGVSYEQYF.

This clonotype was seen repeatedly, ten times or more. DNA for the CDR3: TGTGCCAGCAGGACCCAAACAGGGCGCGGCTACACCTTC. It encodes CASRTQTGRGYTF. The rearrangement joins TRBV6-1 to TRBJ1-2; tentatively, D is TRBD1 (6 bases). Deletions cut 6 bases from V and 8 bases from J, with 16 bases between. Germline CDR1 reads MNHNS; CDR2 reads SASEGT. The CDR3 spans 13 residues.

This clonotype was seen repeatedly, ten times or more. J is TRBJ1-1 and V is TRBV18; the D is unclear. Trimming pared 1 base from V and 5 bases from J, leaving 11 bases between. Germline CDR1 reads KGHSH; CDR2 reads LQKENI. The CDR3 runs 14 residues. The CDR3 loop is CASSPHPTTTEAFF. Here the CDR3 DNA reads TGTGCCAGCTCACCACACCCCACTACGACTGAAGCTTTCTTT.

This clonotype was counted at least ten times. The chain couples TRBV5-1 to TRBJ2-7; tentatively, D is TRBD1 (6 bases). The V and J ends lost 2 bases and 5 bases respectively, with 17 bases between them. The germline gives CDR1 SGHRS, CDR2 YFSETQ. There are 15 residues in the CDR3. CDR3 loop: CASSFGVRGIDEQYF. The CDR3 nucleotides are TGCGCCAGCAGCTTTGGTGTCAGGGGTATTGACGAGCAGTACTTC.

V usage is TRBV27 and J usage is TRBJ2-7, with 8 bases fitting TRBD2. The CDR3 contains 14 residues. Trimming at V came to 5 bases and at J to 5 bases, leaving 8 bases not matched to a gene. Germline assignment: CDR1 MNHEY and CDR2 SMNVEV (reference sequence). CDR3 residues: CASSVSGGPNEQYF. Here the CDR3 DNA reads TGTGCCAGCAGTGTGTCGGGGGGGCCCAACGAGCAGTACTTC.

This sequence joins TRBV7-9 and TRBJ1-6, with D perhaps TRBD1 (5 bases). The CDR3 extends over 17 amino acids. V was clipped by 1 base and J by 5 bases, with 15 bases between them. From germline, CDR1 is SEHNR and CDR2 FQNEAQ (reference sequence). CDR3 sequence reads: CASSLVRQGGDNSPLHF. CDR3 DNA sequence: TGTGCCAGCAGCTTAGTGCGGCAGGGAGGTGATAATTCACCCCTCCACTTT.

The sample holds many counts of this clonotype. This chain links TRBV20-1 with TRBJ1-2, with 7 bases that match TRBD1. With V trimmed by 0 bases and J by 7 bases, 17 bases remained unmatched. Germline V gives CDR1 DFQATT, CDR2 SNEGSKA (reference sequence). There are 17 residues in the CDR3. The CDR3 protein is CSARDRAVTGQRSGYTF. In DNA, the CDR3 is TGCAGTGCTAGAGATCGGGCGGTGACAGGGCAGCGGAGTGGCTACACCTTC.

The genes are TRBV6-2 or TRBV6-3 and TRBJ2-1; 12 bases line up with TRBD2. V trimming: 7 bases; J trimming: 6 bases; junction bases outside the gene matches: 4. Germline V gives CDR1 MNHEY, CDR2 SVGEGT. This CDR3 has 14 amino acids. This CDR3 is CASTTSGRSNEQFF. The CDR3 DNA is TGTGCCAGCACGACTAGCGGGAGATCCAATGAGCAGTTCTTC.

This clonotype came up once. Being one base from a much bigger clone, this may be a read error. The chain joins TRBV30 to TRBJ1-1; 8 bases are a match to TRBD1. After removal of 8 bases from V and 9 bases from J, the junction contained 14 bases not matched to a gene. The CDR3 runs to 13 residues. CDR1 is GTSNPN, CDR2 SVGIG, per germline (reference sequence). CDR3 DNA: TGTGCCCGGAAGGGACAGGTAAAAAGGAAAGCTTTCTTT. As protein: CARKGQVKRKAFF.

This clonotype has at least ten counts. The chain links TRBV11-3 to TRBJ2-1, with TRBD1 matching over 7 bases. Per germline, CDR1 SGHNT and CDR2 YENEEA. The CDR3 consists of 15 residues. Trimming removed 1 base from V and 2 bases from J; junction bases left unmatched: 2. The CDR3 DNA reads as TGTGCCAGCAGCTTAGGGGGGACAGCCTACAATGAGCAGTTCTTC. It translates to CASSLGGTAYNEQFF.